The 6 T cell receptor beta chains listed next were all sequenced from one sample in a study of cytomegalovirus exposure and HLA in healthy donors. The PCR was carried out with 60 Vbeta primers and 13 Jbeta primers. Clones were sequenced by immunoSEQ multiplex PCR, and TCRdb holds only the in-frame ones, with some missing. Its table records 80,000 or so clones. Sequencing was done on a sample of PBMCs. These receptors came from a woman younger than 45 in good health and CMV-seronegative.

The chain joins TRBV30 to TRBJ1-5; maybe TRBD1 (6 bases). The CDR3 runs 14 residues. With 2 bases removed from V and 4 bases from J, the gap between germline ends came to 12 bases. Germline CDR1 GTSNPN, CDR2 SVGIG (reference sequence). Here the CDR3 DNA reads TGTGCCTGGAGTCGTGGGCAGGGGAATCAGCCCCAGCATTTT. It specifies CAWSRGQGNQPQHF.

The chain uses TRBV18 and TRBJ2-3; TRBD2 is a possible D gene (5 bases). Germline V gene lookup returns CDR1 KGHSH and CDR2 LQKENI. The CDR3 runs 15 residues. Trimming removed 3 bases from V and 0 bases from J, with 10 bases in between. The CDR3, as DNA: TGTGCCAGCTCACCGGAACGGGATAGCACAGATACGCAGTATTTT. This encodes CASSPERDSTDTQYF.

The chain recombines TRBV11-2 with TRBJ2-3; unclear D gene. Looked up from germline, CDR1 is SGHAT and CDR2 is FQNNGV. V shed 2 bases and J shed 4 bases, with 7 bases lying between them. The CDR3 runs 13 residues. CDR3: CASSLHLADTQYF. The CDR3 DNA is TGTGCCAGCAGCTTACACTTGGCAGATACGCAGTATTTT.

The chain employs TRBV7-9 and TRBJ2-3; TRBD2 agrees at 8 bases. The germline V gene encodes CDR1 SEHNR and CDR2 FQNEAQ (reference sequence). The CDR3 spans 16 residues. Germline trimming cut 5 bases from V and 2 bases from J; bases unmatched to any gene: 9. CDR3 amino acids: CASSPQSGGITDTQYF. Written as DNA, the CDR3 is TGTGCCAGCAGCCCACAGAGCGGGGGAATCACAGATACGCAGTATTTT.

The chain has TRBV30 and TRBJ1-1; D call uncertain. The V end was cut by 3 bases, the J end by 5 bases, with 16 bases between. This CDR3 region has 14 residues. The germline gives CDR1 GTSNPN, CDR2 SVGIG (reference sequence). The CDR3 loop reads CAWSGKDLTTEAFF. The DNA of the CDR3 is TGTGCCTGGAGCGGGAAAGACTTAACAACTGAAGCTTTCTTT. The complete variable domain, with remaining parts taken from reference TRBV30 and TRBJ1-1, reads SQTIHQWPATLVQPVGSPLSLECTVEGTSNPNLYWYRQAAGRGLQLLFYSVGIGQISSEVPQNLSASRPQDRQFILSSKKLLLSDSGFYLCAWSGKDLTTEAFFGQGTRLTVV.

The chain recombines TRBV6-1 with TRBJ1-1; TRBD1 agrees at 9 bases. V lost 4 bases to trimming and J lost 4 bases; unmatched junction nucleotides: 4. This CDR3 comprises 14 residues. Germline V lookup: CDR1 MNHNS, CDR2 SASEGT. The CDR3 spells CASSGQGGTTEAFF. The CDR3 DNA sequence: TGTGCCAGCAGTGGACAGGGGGGGACCACTGAAGCTTTCTTT.